The clone carrying this TCR beta chain was recorded a few times. From the 5' RACE reads, TCRdb called clonotypes with MiXCR, one entry per CDR3 protein. This sample has roughly 600,000 distinct CDR3 sequences, with over 15% found just once. With 1 base removed from V and 3 bases from J, the gap between germline ends came to 16 bases. The CDR3 loop spans 15 amino acids. Germline CDR1 reads DFQATT; CDR2 reads SNEGSKA (reference sequence). This entry is derived from a study of T-cell memory formation after mild COVID-19. Looking at the study overall: TCR clusters showed largely donor specificity.

The chain carries TRBV20-1 and TRBJ2-7; tentative D call: TRBD2 (7 bases). The sequenced sample was PBMCs or a T cell subset sorted from them (not recorded which). This clonotype was sampled from an adult woman who had mild COVID-19 (a few samples of this study predate the infection). Cell type and time point are not known. CDR3 bases: TGCAGTGCTAGAGCGCCACAGGGAGGGCTCTACGAGCAGTACTTC. This codes for CSARAPQGGLYEQYF.